What follows is one TCR beta chain and its context. Germline CDR1 and CDR2: SSHAT and FNYEAQ (reference sequence). The CDR3 has 15 residues. The trim removed 5 bases at V and 4 bases at J, leaving 6 bases unmatched. This entry belongs to a study of blood T cell repertoires in COVID-19. Repertoires were generated with immunoSEQ multiplex PCR, while TCRdb's copy carries only in-frame clones and drops some. The table includes 310,000 or so clones, around 87% detected once. The J gene is TRBJ2-5, the V gene TRBV7-7; 11 positions agree with TRBD1. Input material: peripheral blood. This receptor was taken from a man between 65 and 85 years old with acute or convalescent COVID-19. As DNA, the CDR3 is TGTGCCAGCAGCACCGGACAGGGGGCAGGAGAGACCCAGTACTTC. Residues: CASSTGQGAGETQYF.